One T cell receptor beta chain is described in this entry. One end of the junction does not line up with germline, which may come from a read error. immunoSEQ v3.0 was run at survey level. TCRdb's table, derived via immunoSEQ multiplex PCR, lists solely in-frame clones and lacks some. The sample contains tens of thousands of clones, roughly 97% of which appear only once. The data stem from a study of long-term antiretroviral therapy in people with HIV. This CDR3 comprises 12 residues. Per the germline V gene, CDR1 is SEHNR and CDR2 is FQNEAQ (reference sequence). This TCR came from a man between 25 and 39 years old with HIV. The sample here was unsorted PBMCs, taken 6.9 years after starting antiretroviral therapy. The J gene is TRBJ2-4, the V gene TRBV7-9; 8 nucleotides line up with TRBD1. The CDR3 DNA follows: TGTGCCAGCAGCTCGCGGACAGGGCTCCTGGACTTC. Protein sequence: CASSSRTGLLDF. Looking up the rest from reference TRBV7-9 and TRBJ2-4 gives the full variable domain: DTGVSQNPRHKITKRGQNVTFRCDPISEHNRLYWYRQTLGQGPEFLTYFQNEAQLEKSRLLSDRFSAERPKGSFSTLEIQRTEQGDSAMYLCASSSRTGLLDFGAGTRLSVL.